This entry lists 27 T cell receptor beta chains sequenced from one sample in a study of T cell responses to AZD1222 COVID-19 vaccine. Sequenced by immunoSEQ multiplex PCR; TCRdb stores in-frame clones only, minus some. Here the sample spans 100,000 to 150,000 clones, more than 70% being singletons. The sequencing used peripheral blood, collected on day 0 of AZD1222 vaccination. The source of these receptors is an adult in good health.

The CDR3 loop is CASRGTVPAEAFF. In DNA, the CDR3 is TGTGCCAGCAGAGGGACAGTCCCCGCTGAAGCTTTCTTT. V usage is TRBV12-3 or TRBV12-4 and J usage is TRBJ1-1; 7 bases match TRBD1. Trimming cost V 6 bases and J 6 bases; bases outside gene matches: 7. The CDR3 runs to 13 residues.

This clone was counted a single time. V usage is TRBV6-6 and J usage is TRBJ2-2; D perhaps matches TRBD1 (6 bases). The V end lost 5 bases, the J end lost 0 bases, and 10 bases lay between the germline ends. Germline V gene data show CDR1 as MNHNY and CDR2 as SVGAGI (reference sequence). This CDR3 has 15 residues. The chain's CDR3 is CASSPGQPNTGELFF. In DNA form, the CDR3 reads TGTGCCAGCAGTCCCGGACAGCCGAACACCGGGGAGCTGTTTTTT.

This chain connects TRBV24-1 to TRBJ2-5; the match to TRBD2 covers 9 bases. Germline lookup yields CDR1 KGHDR and CDR2 SFDVKD. The CDR3 is made up of 15 amino acids. The ends lost 6 bases at V and 5 bases at J; junction bases unmatched: 9. For the CDR3, the DNA is TGTGCCACCAGTAGCGGCGCGGGGGGGCCTGAGACCCAGTACTTC. Encoded protein: CATSSGAGGPETQYF.

The rearrangement uses TRBV7-8 and TRBJ1-1; D uncertain. The germline V and J ends were trimmed by 0 bases and 3 bases, with 11 bases remaining between them. The CDR3 runs to 15 residues. Germline V gives CDR1 SGHVS, CDR2 FQNEAQ. CDR3 in amino acids: CASSLAQLWDTEAFF. The CDR3 DNA follows: TGTGCCAGCAGCTTAGCGCAGTTATGGGACACTGAAGCTTTCTTT.

Turning to this clone: A read error may account for a junction end that differs from germline. The chain joins TRBV29-1 to TRBJ1-6; 7 bases match TRBD1. The CDR3 totals 16 residues. The germline V gene has CDR1 SQVTM and CDR2 ANQGSEA. The CDR3 region has the DNA TGCAGCCTTGACCCCGGACAGGTCGGAAATAATTCACCCCTCCACTTT. Protein: CSLDPGQVGNNSPLHF.

The CDR3: CASRSDDWVYTF. The CDR3 nucleotides are TGTGCCAGCCGATCGGACGATTGGGTCTACACCTTC. The V call is TRBV28, the J call TRBJ1-2; no definite D call. V lost 8 bases and J lost 10, with 17 bases in between. CDR1 is MDHEN and CDR2 is SYDVKM in the germline V gene. The CDR3 has 12 residues.

Worth noting for this clone: Sequence at one end of the junction differs from germline and may be a read error. This chain uses TRBV7-7 with TRBJ2-5; weak D call: TRBD1 (7 bases). This CDR3 region has 14 residues. Germline CDR1 SSHAT, CDR2 FNYEAQ (reference sequence). Here the CDR3 reads CASSLGSGGETQYF. Here the CDR3 DNA reads TGTGCTAGCAGCTTAGGATCAGGGGGGGAGACCCAGTACTTC.

J is TRBJ2-7 and V is TRBV28; 7 nucleotides align to TRBD1. The V and J ends lost 4 bases and 1 base, in that order; junction bases with no gene match: 4. CDR1 is MDHEN and CDR2 is SYDVKM in the germline V gene. The CDR3 spans 14 residues. The chain's CDR3 is CASSSTGRSYEQYF. The CDR3 DNA follows: TGTGCCAGCAGTTCGACAGGGCGATCCTACGAGCAGTACTTC.

This chain uses TRBV25-1 with TRBJ1-2; 7 nucleotides agree with TRBD1. This CDR3 spans 14 amino acids. Trimming at V came to 2 bases and at J to 4 bases, leaving 4 bases not matched to a gene. Per the germline V gene, CDR1 is MGHDK and CDR2 is SYGVNS. The CDR3 reads CASSEGTAPYGYTF. The CDR3 DNA reads TGTGCCAGCAGTGAAGGGACAGCTCCCTATGGCTACACCTTC.

This chain links TRBV11-2 with TRBJ2-7; D is unclear. Trimming stripped 5 bases from V and 3 bases from J, with 5 bases between. There are 11 residues in the CDR3. The V gene's germline CDR1 is SGHAT and CDR2 FQNNGV. The CDR3, as DNA: TGTGCCAGCAGCCGAGTCTACGAGCAGTACTTC. Translating it yields CASSRVYEQYF.

This clone came up once. This chain connects TRBV18 to TRBJ2-5; D might be TRBD2 (5 bases). CDR3 length: 17 residues. Germline V gene data show CDR1 as KGHSH and CDR2 as LQKENI. Trimming removed 6 bases at V and 3 bases at J, with 23 bases between. DNA for the CDR3: TGTGCCAGCTCTTCCGTCGAGTTCGAGGGAATCAAAGAGACCCAGTACTTC. This encodes CASSSVEFEGIKETQYF. Using reference TRBV18 and TRBJ2-5 for the parts outside the CDR3, the full variable domain is NAGVMQNPRHLVRRRGQEARLRCSPMKGHSHVYWYRQLPEEGLKFMVYLQKENIIDESGMPKERFSAEFPKEGPSILRIQQVVRGDSAAYFCASSSVEFEGIKETQYFGPGTRLLVL.

The genes are TRBV30 and TRBJ1-6; TRBD1 agrees at 11 bases. This CDR3 is 14 amino acids long. The V and J ends lost 1 base and 10 bases, in that order; junction bases with no gene match: 3. Germline-derived CDR1 and CDR2 are GTSNPN and SVGIG (reference sequence). CDR3 coding DNA: TGTGCCTGGAGTGCGGGACAGGGGGGCTCACCCCTCCACTTT. Its protein product is CAWSAGQGGSPLHF.

This chain links TRBV2 with TRBJ1-5; no reliable D call. From germline, CDR1 is SNHLY and CDR2 FYNNEI. V was trimmed by 7 bases and J by 7 bases, leaving 17 bases between them. This CDR3 spans 14 amino acids. CDR3 loop: CASKLEGQNQPQHF. The CDR3 nucleotides read TGTGCCAGCAAACTAGAAGGCCAGAACCAGCCCCAGCATTTT.

This clone was recorded only once. As DNA, the CDR3 is TGTGCCAGCAGCTTAACAGGGGGCAGCTCCTACAATGAGCAGTTCTTC. Translation: CASSLTGGSSYNEQFF. The chain combines TRBV11-2 with TRBJ2-1, with 9 bases fitting TRBD1. Germline V gene sequence: CDR1 SGHAT, CDR2 FQNNGV. The CDR3 totals 16 residues. J was trimmed by 0 bases and V by 2 bases; bases with no gene match: 2.

This clone was recorded only once. The chain employs TRBV6-1 and TRBJ2-1, with TRBD2 as a possible D gene (7 bases). From germline, CDR1 is MNHNS and CDR2 SASEGT. The germline V and J ends were trimmed by 2 bases and 5 bases, with 10 bases remaining between them. This CDR3 comprises 14 residues. The CDR3 here is CASSERRGHNEQFF. The CDR3 nucleotides are TGTGCCAGCAGTGAAAGGCGGGGGCACAATGAGCAGTTCTTC.

The V gene is TRBV6-5, the J gene TRBJ1-6; D is possibly TRBD1 (5 bases). Germline CDR1 is MNHEY and CDR2 is SVGAGI. Between the trimmed V and J ends, which lost 6 bases and 14 bases, there was a span of 14 bases. The CDR3 is made up of 12 amino acids. The DNA of the CDR3 is TGTGCCAGCAGGTCGGGGGGGAATTCCCTCCACTTT. Encoded protein: CASRSGGNSLHF.

The V and J genes are TRBV11-2 and TRBJ1-1; D is possibly TRBD1 (5 bases). Between the trimmed V and J ends, which lost 4 bases and 11 bases, there was a span of 14 bases. The CDR3 has 12 residues. Germline-derived CDR1 and CDR2 are SGHAT and FQNNGV. CDR3 nucleotides: TGTGCCAGCAGCTCAGACAGCCCCGTGGCTTTCTTT. It is translated as CASSSDSPVAFF. Full variable domain (missing parts from reference TRBV11-2 and TRBJ1-1): EAGVAQSPRYKIIEKRQSVAFWCNPISGHATLYWYQQILGQGPKLLIQFQNNGVVDDSQLPKDRFSAERLKGVDSTLKIQPAKLEDSAVYLCASSSDSPVAFFGQGTRLTVV.

The rearrangement links TRBV4-1 to TRBJ1-1; unclear D gene. V lost 0 bases, J lost 5 bases, and 25 bases lay in between. Germline CDR1 reads MGHRA; CDR2 reads YSYEKL. The CDR3 contains 19 residues. This CDR3 is CASSQDGRKGDGVETEAFF. DNA for the CDR3: TGCGCCAGCAGCCAAGATGGGCGCAAGGGCGACGGGGTGGAAACTGAAGCTTTCTTT.

CDR3 sequence: CASSLGLAGFAEQFF. The CDR3 DNA sequence: TGCGCCAGCAGCTTGGGACTAGCGGGTTTTGCTGAGCAGTTCTTC. The gene calls are TRBV5-1 and TRBJ2-1; 10 bases match TRBD2. Germline trimming cut 0 bases from V and 9 bases from J; bases unmatched to any gene: 6. The germline gives CDR1 SGHRS, CDR2 YFSETQ. This CDR3 region has 15 residues. The whole variable domain, remainder taken from reference TRBV5-1 and TRBJ2-1, is KAGVTQTPRYLIKTRGQQVTLSCSPISGHRSVSWYQQTPGQGLQFLFEYFSETQRNKGNFPGRFSGRQFSNSRSEMNVSTLELGDSALYLCASSLGLAGFAEQFFGPGTRLTVL.

This clone has a handful of counts. This rearrangement joins TRBV14 to TRBJ2-5, with 7 bases matching TRBD1. Germline assignment: CDR1 SGHDN and CDR2 FVKESK. There are 13 residues in the CDR3. V gave up 3 bases and J gave up 2 bases; unmatched junction bases: 0. As DNA, the CDR3 is TGTGCCAGCAGCCAGGGACAGCAAGAGACCCAGTACTTC. Translated: CASSQGQQETQYF.

V usage is TRBV6-5 and J usage is TRBJ2-3, with 8 bases that match TRBD1. The CDR3 runs 14 residues. J lost 2 bases, V lost 6 bases, and 4 bases had no gene match. Germline-derived CDR1 and CDR2 are MNHEY and SVGAGI. As DNA, the CDR3 is TGTGCCAGCAGGTTACAGGGGGACACAGATACGCAGTATTTT. It is translated as CASRLQGDTDTQYF.

The J gene is TRBJ2-1, the V gene TRBV11-2, with TRBD2 matching over 11 bases. The trim removed 4 bases at V and 14 bases at J, leaving 16 bases unmatched. Germline V gene lookup returns CDR1 SGHAT and CDR2 FQNNGV. The CDR3 extends over 16 amino acids. CDR3 DNA: TGTGCCAGCAGCTCGAGGGCACTAGCGGGAGTGGGCCCTGAGTTCTTC. Protein: CASSSRALAGVGPEFF.

This chain uses TRBV28 with TRBJ1-2; tentative D call: TRBD1 (6 bases). Trimming removed 6 bases from V and 7 bases from J, with 18 bases in between. Germline V gene data show CDR1 as MDHEN and CDR2 as SYDVKM. This CDR3 has 14 residues. CDR3 sequence: CASSRQPQGFGYTF. The CDR3 bases are TGTGCCAGCAGCAGACAGCCTCAGGGGTTTGGCTACACCTTC.

The chain combines TRBV6-2 or TRBV6-3 with TRBJ1-5, with D uncertain. The CDR3 length is 13 residues. V gave up 4 bases and J gave up 2 bases, with 6 bases separating them. Germline CDR1 and CDR2: MNHEY and SVGEGT. CDR3 coding DNA: TGTGCCAGCAGTTGGGGAGGCAATCAGCCCCAGCATTTT. It codes for CASSWGGNQPQHF.

The chain joins TRBV5-1 to TRBJ1-3; D remains unclear. V lost 3 bases, J lost 1 base, and 11 bases lay in between. CDR1 and CDR2 (germline): SGHRS, YFSETQ. CDR3 size: 15 residues. CDR3 bases: TGCGCCAGCAGCTCGGAAGGGAATTCTGGAAACACCATATATTTT. Encoded protein: CASSSEGNSGNTIYF.

CDR3 DNA sequence: TGTGCCAGCAGCTTAACCGGGACAGGGGTATACAATGAGCAGTTCTTC. This encodes CASSLTGTGVYNEQFF. The chain joins TRBV13 to TRBJ2-1; TRBD1 matches 10 bases. Germline CDR1 is PRHDT and CDR2 is FYEKMQ (reference sequence). Trimming cost V 2 bases and J 4 bases; bases outside gene matches: 5. This CDR3 region has 16 residues.

This clone was seen a single time. The rearrangement joins TRBV29-1 to TRBJ2-3; 9 bases line up with TRBD2. This CDR3 has 14 residues. The V and J ends lost 3 bases and 4 bases, in that order; junction bases with no gene match: 5. CDR1 is SQVTM, CDR2 ANQGSEA, per germline. The chain's CDR3 is CSVDYSGGADTQYF. For the CDR3, the DNA is TGCAGCGTTGACTATAGCGGGGGAGCAGATACGCAGTATTTT.